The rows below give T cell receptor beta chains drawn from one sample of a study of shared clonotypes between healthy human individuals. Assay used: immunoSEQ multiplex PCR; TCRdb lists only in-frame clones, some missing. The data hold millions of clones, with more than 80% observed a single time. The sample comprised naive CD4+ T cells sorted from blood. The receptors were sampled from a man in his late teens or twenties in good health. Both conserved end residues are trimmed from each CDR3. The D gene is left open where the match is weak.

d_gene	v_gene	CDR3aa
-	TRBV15	ATSRTHYGYT
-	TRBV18	ASSRGGSGNTGELF
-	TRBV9	ASSSRGEQY
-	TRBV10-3	AITRTDTQY
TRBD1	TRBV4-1	ASSQGPFDRGVGEKLF
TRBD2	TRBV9	ASSVGQLAGTYEQY
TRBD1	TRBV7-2	ASSPRTGLKAYEQY
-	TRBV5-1	ASSLEAGHTEAF
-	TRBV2	ASRPEGTDTQY
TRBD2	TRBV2	ASRGRTSGTEQY
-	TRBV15	ATSRGRGGGFYEQY
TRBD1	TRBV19	ASSIDSTGTGYGYT
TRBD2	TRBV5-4	ASSPKAGAQTQY
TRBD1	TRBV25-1	ASRHLDRENSPLH
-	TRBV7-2	ASSLASSDRRDNEQF
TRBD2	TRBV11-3	ASSLDFPGGKNIQY
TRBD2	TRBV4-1	ASSQLGRGGNEQF
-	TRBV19	ASSYRVFTQPQH
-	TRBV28	ASDTQLSYNEQF
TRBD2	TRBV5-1	ASSLPSGSTDTQY
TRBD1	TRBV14	ASSHGTGTGAQPQH
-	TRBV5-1	ASSTSWAGTEAF
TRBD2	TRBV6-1	ASRVAGGYTGELF
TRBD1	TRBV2	ASRATGAAYYGYT
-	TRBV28	ASSLNTARGGYT
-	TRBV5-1	ASTRGSVADTQY
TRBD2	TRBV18	ASSPPASGSYEQY
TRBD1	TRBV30	AWSAGTASGNTIY
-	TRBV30	AWELNLYGYT
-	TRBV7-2	ASSLGRTNSPLH
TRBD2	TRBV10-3	AISGTASGYNEQF
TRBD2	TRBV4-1	ASSRKDGLAPSTDTQY
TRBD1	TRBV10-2	ASSQTGTGVGYT
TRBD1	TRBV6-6	ASRPGTASGNTIY
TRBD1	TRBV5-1	ASSPLGTGNGETQY
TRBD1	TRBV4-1	ASSKADRGIQSNYGYT
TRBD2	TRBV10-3	ATGLAASDEQF
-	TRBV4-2	ASSHASFHNTGELF
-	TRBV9	ASSGRDPFSYNEQF
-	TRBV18	ASSPALRTDTQY
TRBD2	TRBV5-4	ASSLVLAGHTDTQY
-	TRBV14	ASSQGEGNSPLH
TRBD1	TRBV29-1	SVGGQGSGNTIY
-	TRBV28	ASRRYAGEETQY
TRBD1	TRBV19	ASSSKTGTAHMPQH
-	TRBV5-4	ASSLVRGNTDTQY